This is a list of T cell receptor beta chains from one sample in a study of CD8 T cells in ankylosing spondylitis. TCRdb reprocessed the 5' RACE reads with MiXCR, giving one entry per CDR3 protein. The sample carries around 770,000 distinct CDR3 sequences, around 20% recorded once. Sequenced: blood, either unsorted or a sorted T cell fraction (not recorded which). These TCRs come from a male donor with ankylosing spondylitis. Each CDR3 is given with its conserved first and last residue. A D gene is named only where the DNA matches it firmly. Rows may omit the clone size; those that give it use once, few, many or a size class.

d_gene	j_gene	abundance	v_gene	CDR3nt	CDR3aa
.	TRBJ1-1	many	TRBV18	TGTGCCAGCAGCCCGCTTGGGACTGAAGCTTTCTTT	CASSPLGTEAFF
TRBD2	TRBJ2-1	few	TRBV2	TGTGCCAGCAGTCGTGGACTAGCGGGAGCCTACAATGAGCAGTTCTTC	CASSRGLAGAYNEQFF
.	TRBJ1-2	.	TRBV4-2	TGTGCCAGCAGCCAAGATCTGGGAGCGGGCTATGGCTACACCTTC	CASSQDLGAGYGYTF
.	TRBJ1-2	few	TRBV28	TGTGCCAGCAGTTTAGCGTTGGCGCGTAACTATGGCTACACCTTC	CASSLALARNYGYTF
.	TRBJ1-2	few	TRBV6-5	TGTGCCACTGCGGATTCTAACTATGGCTACACCTTC	CATADSNYGYTF
TRBD2	TRBJ2-1	few	TRBV29-1	TGCAGCGTGGGACTAGCGGGAGGTACCTATGAGCAGTTCTTC	CSVGLAGGTYEQFF
.	TRBJ2-3	once	TRBV5-1	TGCGCCAGCAGCTTGTCACCGGGACCCCGGGGAGATACGCAGTATTTT	CASSLSPGPRGDTQYF
.	TRBJ1-2	many	TRBV5-1	TGCGCCAGCAGCTTGGGTTTTCCAGGGGATCCCTATGGCTACACCTTC	CASSLGFPGDPYGYTF
.	TRBJ2-3	once	TRBV7-9	TGTGCCAGCAGCTTAGCGGGAGGCGTGGAAGGGGCAGATACGCAGTATTTT	CASSLAGGVEGADTQYF
.	TRBJ2-7	.	TRBV12-3/TRBV12-4	TGTGCCAGCAGTTTTCCCCCCGGGACAAGCACCTACGAGCAGTACTTC	CASSFPPGTSTYEQYF
TRBD1	TRBJ2-7	.	TRBV12-3/TRBV12-4	TGTGCCAGCAGCTCGCCTCGACAGGGTCTTAGCGACGAGCAGTACTTC	CASSSPRQGLSDEQYF
.	TRBJ2-2	.	TRBV6-1	TGTGCCAGCACTCAGTACGGGGAGCTGTTTTTT	CASTQYGELFF
.	TRBJ1-3	.	TRBV6-6	TGTGCCAGCGGACCTGGGACGTATTCAGGAAACACCATATATTTT	CASGPGTYSGNTIYF
.	TRBJ1-1	few	TRBV12-3/TRBV12-4	TGTGCCAGCAGTTTTCGGGACCCTGAAGCTTTCTTT	CASSFRDPEAFF
.	TRBJ2-1	few	TRBV6-1	TGTGCCAGCAGTCCGGGTCGAGGGGCAGGAAATGAGCAGTTCTTC	CASSPGRGAGNEQFF
.	TRBJ2-7	few	TRBV20-1	TGCAGTGCTCCTGAGTTCTACGAGCAGTACTTC	CSAPEFYEQYF
TRBD1	TRBJ2-3	many	TRBV27	TGTGCCAGCGCAACAGGGGGCACAGATACGCAGTATTTT	CASATGGTDTQYF
.	TRBJ1-3	few	TRBV24-1	TGTGCCACCAGTGATTTGTCTCCCCGCCGTAGGGGTGCTGGAAACACCATATATTTT	CATSDLSPRRRGAGNTIYF
.	TRBJ2-3	few	TRBV5-6	TGTGCCAGCAGCTTGGGGGGGTCCCCAGATACGCAGTATTTT	CASSLGGSPDTQYF
.	TRBJ2-7	many	TRBV5-1	TGCGCCAGCAGTCCCGGGACACAAGCCTACGAGCAGTACTTC	CASSPGTQAYEQYF
.	TRBJ2-7	.	TRBV21-1	TGTGCCAGCAGCAAAGGGACAGGGCCCTACGAGCAGTACTTC	CASSKGTGPYEQYF
.	TRBJ2-7	.	TRBV4-1	TGCGCCAGCAGCCCGCCGGGACTCCTCTACGAGCAGTACTTC	CASSPPGLLYEQYF
TRBD1	TRBJ1-5	many	TRBV12-3/TRBV12-4	TGTGCCAGCAGTTTGACAGGGTCTCAGCCCCAGCATTTT	CASSLTGSQPQHF
TRBD2	TRBJ2-5	.	TRBV7-2	TGTGCCAGCAGCTTACCTAGCGGGAGAGAGACCCAGTACTTC	CASSLPSGRETQYF